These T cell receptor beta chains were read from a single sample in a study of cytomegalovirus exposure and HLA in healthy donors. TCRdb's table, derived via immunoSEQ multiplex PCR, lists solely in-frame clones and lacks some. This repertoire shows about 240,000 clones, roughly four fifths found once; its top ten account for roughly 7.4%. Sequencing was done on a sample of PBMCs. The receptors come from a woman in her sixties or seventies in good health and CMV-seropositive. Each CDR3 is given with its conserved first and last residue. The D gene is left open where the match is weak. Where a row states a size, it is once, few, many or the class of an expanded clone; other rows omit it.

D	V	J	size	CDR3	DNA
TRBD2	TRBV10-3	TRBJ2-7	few	CAIMTSGGYEQYF	TGTGCCATCATGACTAGCGGAGGCTACGAGCAGTACTTC
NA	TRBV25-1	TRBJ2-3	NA	CASSEGGRDTQYF	TGTGCCAGCAGTGAAGGAGGGCGGGATACGCAGTATTTT
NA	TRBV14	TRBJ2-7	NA	CASSLYFLQGTYEQYF	TGTGCCAGCAGCCTATACTTCTTACAGGGTACCTACGAGCAGTACTTC
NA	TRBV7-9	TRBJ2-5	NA	CASSFGEAQYF	TGTGCCAGCAGCTTCGGAGAGGCCCAGTACTTC
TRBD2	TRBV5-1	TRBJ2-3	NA	CASSSGTSGTDTQYF	TGCGCCAGCAGTTCCGGGACTAGCGGCACAGATACGCAGTATTTT
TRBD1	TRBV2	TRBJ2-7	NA	CASMRDRVQLGYEQYF	TGTGCCAGCATGAGAGACAGGGTACAACTGGGGTACGAGCAGTACTTC
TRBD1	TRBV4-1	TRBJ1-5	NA	CASSQGQGQVQPQHF	TGCGCCAGCAGCCAGGGACAGGGGCAGGTTCAGCCCCAGCATTTT
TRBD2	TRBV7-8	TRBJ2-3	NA	CASSLGLAGRGRTDTQYF	TGTGCCAGCAGCTTAGGACTAGCGGGCCGGGGGCGCACAGATACGCAGTATTTT
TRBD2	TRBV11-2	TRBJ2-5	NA	CASSLRFTSGQETQYF	TGTGCCAGCAGCTTAAGATTTACTAGCGGCCAAGAGACCCAGTACTTC
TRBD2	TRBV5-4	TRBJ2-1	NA	CASALGGGRFSNEQFF	TGTGCCAGCGCCCTGGGTGGCGGGAGGTTTAGCAATGAGCAGTTCTTC
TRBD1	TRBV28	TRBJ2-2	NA	CASSPWRTGVDANTGELFF	TGTGCCAGCAGTCCTTGGCGGACAGGGGTCGACGCGAACACCGGGGAGCTGTTTTTT
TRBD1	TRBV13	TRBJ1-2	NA	CASSVGQAYGYTF	TGTGCCAGCAGCGTGGGACAGGCCTATGGCTACACCTTC
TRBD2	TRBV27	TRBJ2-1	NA	CASLRPSGGNNEQFF	TGTGCCAGCCTACGCCCGAGCGGGGGTAACAATGAGCAGTTCTTC
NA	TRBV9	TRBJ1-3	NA	CASSVASGASGNTIYF	TGTGCCAGCAGCGTAGCTTCAGGGGCCTCTGGAAACACCATATATTTT
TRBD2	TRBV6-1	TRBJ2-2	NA	CASSGASGTKGGELFF	TGTGCCAGCAGTGGCGCCTCCGGGACTAAAGGGGGGGAGCTGTTTTTT